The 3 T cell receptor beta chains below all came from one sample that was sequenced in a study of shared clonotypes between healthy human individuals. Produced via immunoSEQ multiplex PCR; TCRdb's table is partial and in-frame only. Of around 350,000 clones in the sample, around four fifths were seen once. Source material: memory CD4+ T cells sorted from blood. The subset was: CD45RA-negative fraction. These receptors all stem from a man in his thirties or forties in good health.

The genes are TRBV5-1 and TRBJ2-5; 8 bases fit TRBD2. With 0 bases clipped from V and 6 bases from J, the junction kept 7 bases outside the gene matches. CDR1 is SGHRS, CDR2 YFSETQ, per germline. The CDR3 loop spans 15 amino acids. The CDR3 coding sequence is TGCGCCAGCAGCTTGGCCCTAGCGGGTGTGCAGACCCAGTACTTC. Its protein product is CASSLALAGVQTQYF.

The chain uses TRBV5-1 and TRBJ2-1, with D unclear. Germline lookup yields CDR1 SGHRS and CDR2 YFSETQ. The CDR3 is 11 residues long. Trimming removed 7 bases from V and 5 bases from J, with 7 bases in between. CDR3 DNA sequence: TGCGCCAGCGGCCGGAACAATGAGCAGTTCTTC. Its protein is CASGRNNEQFF.

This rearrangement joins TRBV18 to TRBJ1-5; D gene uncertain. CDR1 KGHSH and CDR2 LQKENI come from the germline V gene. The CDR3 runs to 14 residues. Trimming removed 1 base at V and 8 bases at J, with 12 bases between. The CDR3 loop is CASSPQKGVEPQHF. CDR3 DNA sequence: TGTGCCAGCTCACCACAGAAGGGAGTGGAGCCCCAGCATTTT.